This T cell receptor beta chain was captured in a study of blood T cell repertoires in COVID-19. Per germline, CDR1 SNHLY and CDR2 FYNNEI. This CDR3 has 13 residues. V was clipped by 4 bases and J by 1 base, with 5 bases between them. Sequencing used immunoSEQ multiplex PCR; TCRdb keeps in-frame clones, though not all of them. This table holds 80,000 to 100,000 clones, roughly nine tenths found once. The J gene is TRBJ1-5, the V gene TRBV2; D ambiguous. The sample was peripheral blood. This sequence was found in a human donor with active COVID-19. The donor label of this sample is uncertain. The CDR3 DNA sequence: TGTGCCAGCAGTGGGGCGAGCAATCAGCCCCAGCATTTT. Residues: CASSGASNQPQHF.